These 21 T cell receptor beta chains were sequenced from one sample in a study of shared clonotypes between healthy human individuals (dated by TCRdb to 2019 to 2021). Preparation of the library involved the immunoSEQ multiplex PCR assay. TCRdb took over this immuneACCESS table, retaining in-frame rearrangements with V and J assigned. Such tables are incomplete; in checked studies, under half of the missing clones stem from an unresolved V gene, and the remainder is unexplained. The sample has about 1.5 million clones on record, 98% of them singletons. The biggest ten clones account for 0.45% of the sample. The sequencing input was naive CD4+ T cells sorted from blood. The cell subset or site label for this specimen denotes: CD45RA+ positively selected. The receptors were gathered from a man aged 30-40 years in good health.

The DNA of the CDR3 is TGTGCCAGCAGCCTGGGGAATCTGGACGAGCAGTTCTTC. Translating gives CASSLGNLDEQFF. This rearrangement joins TRBV9 to TRBJ2-1; D uncertain. V was clipped by 4 bases and J by 10 bases, with 15 bases between them. Germline values: CDR1 SGDLS, CDR2 YYNGEE. The CDR3 consists of 13 residues.

The rearrangement links TRBV25-1 to TRBJ2-5; D remains ambiguous. Deletions cut 2 bases from V and 5 bases from J, with 12 bases between. CDR1 is MGHDK and CDR2 is SYGVNS in the germline V gene. The length of the CDR3 is 14 residues. CDR3 in DNA: TGTGCCAGCAGTGAAGACGGGTTGGTGGAGACCCAGTACTTC. As protein: CASSEDGLVETQYF.

The J gene is TRBJ2-5, the V gene TRBV19; no clear D. Germline V lookup: CDR1 LNHDA, CDR2 SQIVND (reference sequence). Trimming took 5 bases from V and 0 from J, leaving 4 bases between them. This CDR3 comprises 12 residues. The chain's CDR3 is CASSHYQETQYF. The CDR3 region has the DNA TGTGCCAGTAGTCACTACCAAGAGACCCAGTACTTC.

The V call is TRBV2, the J call TRBJ2-1; TRBD2 aligns across 12 bases. With V trimmed by 8 bases and J by 3 bases, 20 bases remained unmatched. The CDR3 totals 20 residues. Germline V gene lookup returns CDR1 SNHLY and CDR2 FYNNEI. The DNA for the CDR3 is TGTGCCAGCGCAGATAGGGTTGGGCAACTAGCGGGAGGCGGCTACAATGAGCAGTTCTTC. Translation gives CASADRVGQLAGGGYNEQFF. Looking up the rest from reference TRBV2 and TRBJ2-1 gives the full variable domain: EPEVTQTPSHQVTQMGQEVILRCVPISNHLYFYWYRQILGQKVEFLVSFYNNEISEKSEIFDDQFSVERPDGSNFTLKIRSTKLEDSAMYFCASADRVGQLAGGGYNEQFFGPGTRLTVL.

This chain links TRBV10-2 with TRBJ1-5, with 7 bases identical to TRBD1. CDR1 and CDR2 (germline): WSHSY, SAAADI. Losses at the gene ends were 2 bases for V and 3 bases for J; bases not matched to a gene: 4. The CDR3 is 15 residues long. The chain's CDR3 is CASSEAGQNNQPQHF. DNA of the CDR3: TGCGCCAGCAGTGAGGCGGGACAGAACAATCAGCCCCAGCATTTT.

The CDR3 sequence: CASSEAWKGGNQPQHF. Written as DNA, the CDR3 is TGTGCCAGCAGTGAAGCGTGGAAGGGAGGGAATCAGCCCCAGCATTTT. The J gene is TRBJ1-5, the V gene TRBV6-1; D uncertain. This CDR3 has 16 residues. Trimming left V 0 bases short and J 4 bases short, with 13 bases between. CDR1 and CDR2 from the germline V gene are MNHNS and SASEGT.

The DNA for the CDR3 is TGTGCCAGCAGCTTGACAGGGGGTGCCACAGATACGCAGTATTTT. Encoded protein: CASSLTGGATDTQYF. The chain links TRBV5-4 to TRBJ2-3; TRBD1 matches at 8 bases. The CDR3 runs to 15 residues. Germline V lookup: CDR1 SGHNT, CDR2 YYREEE (reference sequence). Trimming took 1 base from V and 2 from J; bases not matched to a gene: 3.

This chain connects TRBV9 to TRBJ2-7, with D hard to call. The ends were cut back, 0 bases at V and 1 base at J, with 8 bases in the middle. The CDR3 sequence is 14 residues long. CDR1 and CDR2 from the germline V gene are SGDLS and YYNGEE. This CDR3 is CASSVDGVSYEQYF. CDR3 bases: TGTGCCAGCAGCGTAGATGGAGTGTCCTACGAGCAGTACTTC.

This sequence joins TRBV25-1 and TRBJ2-1; 9 bases agree with TRBD1. CDR3 size: 16 residues. Trimming at V came to 3 bases and at J to 8 bases, leaving 11 bases not matched to a gene. Germline V gene sequence: CDR1 MGHDK, CDR2 SYGVNS. CDR3 coding DNA: TGTGCCAGCAGTGACCCGGGACAGGGAGTAAGGGATGAGCAGTTCTTC. Its protein is CASSDPGQGVRDEQFF.

This clone was seen once. Other DNA sequences within the sample encode an identical CDR3. The gene calls are TRBV15 and TRBJ1-1; the D is unclear. CDR3 length equals 13 residues. V lost 0 bases and J lost 6, with 8 bases in between. Germline CDR1 is LNHNV and CDR2 is YYDKDF (reference sequence). The CDR3 loop is CATSRDLRSEAFF. CDR3 in DNA: TGTGCCACCAGCAGAGACCTAAGGTCTGAAGCTTTCTTT.

The V gene is TRBV7-2, the J gene TRBJ2-7; 8 nucleotides agree with TRBD2. CDR3 length: 14 residues. The V gene's germline CDR1 is SGHTA and CDR2 FQGNSA. V dropped 5 bases and J dropped 3; count of bases not matched to a gene: 6. CDR3 amino acids: CASSAGLVDYEQYF. The CDR3 bases are TGTGCCAGCAGCGCGGGACTAGTAGACTACGAGCAGTACTTC.

This chain uses TRBV7-6 with TRBJ2-4; TRBD1 agrees at 10 bases. With V trimmed by 10 bases and J by 0 bases, 12 bases remained unmatched. The germline V gene has CDR1 SGHVS and CDR2 FNYEAQ. The CDR3 runs to 17 residues. The CDR3 sequence is CATYRDRGRGAKNIQYF. The DNA for the CDR3 is TGTGCCACCTACCGGGACAGGGGACGGGGAGCCAAAAACATTCAGTACTTC.

The chain recombines TRBV10-3 with TRBJ2-7, with D perhaps TRBD2 (6 bases). Germline V CDR1 and CDR2: ENHRY, SYGVKD. CDR3 length equals 14 residues. Trimming shortened V by 2 bases and J by 5 bases, and 13 bases separated the two germline ends. The DNA of the CDR3 is TGTGCCATCAGTGAGCTTTCTGGGGAGGACGAGCAGTACTTC. Residues: CAISELSGEDEQYF.

The gene calls are TRBV18 and TRBJ2-2; D might be TRBD1 (6 bases). This CDR3 has 13 amino acids. Germline V lookup: CDR1 KGHSH, CDR2 LQKENI. Trimming stripped 10 bases from V and 3 bases from J, with 12 bases between. CDR3 DNA: TGTGCCACCTCCGGACAGTACACCGGGGAGCTGTTTTTT. Protein product: CATSGQYTGELFF.

The chain has TRBV7-6 and TRBJ2-7, with 7 nucleotides matching TRBD2. The ends lost 4 bases at V and 6 bases at J; junction bases unmatched: 6. CDR1 and CDR2 (germline): SGHVS, FNYEAQ. The CDR3 contains 13 residues. The CDR3 bases are TGTGCCAGCAGCTCCGTAGCGGGTAGCGAGCAGTACTTC. Amino acids: CASSSVAGSEQYF.

V gene TRBV7-9 combines with J gene TRBJ2-5, with D maybe TRBD1 (5 bases). The CDR3 covers 16 residues. Germline lookup yields CDR1 SEHNR and CDR2 FQNEAQ (reference sequence). V lost 3 bases to trimming and J lost 5 bases, with 19 bases between them. The CDR3 sequence: CASSLGPGMDSETQYF. The CDR3 nucleotides are TGTGCCAGCAGCTTGGGCCCAGGGATGGATTCGGAGACCCAGTACTTC.

The V call is TRBV18, the J call TRBJ1-1; D gene uncertain. CDR3 length: 13 residues. From germline, CDR1 is KGHSH and CDR2 LQKENI. V dropped 3 bases and J dropped 4 bases, with 9 bases sitting between them. The CDR3 region is CASSPVIGTEAFF. For the CDR3, the DNA is TGTGCCAGCTCACCGGTCATAGGCACTGAAGCTTTCTTT. Together with reference TRBV18 and TRBJ1-1, the CDR3 gives the full variable domain: NAGVMQNPRHLVRRRGQEARLRCSPMKGHSHVYWYRQLPEEGLKFMVYLQKENIIDESGMPKERFSAEFPKEGPSILRIQQVVRGDSAAYFCASSPVIGTEAFFGQGTRLTVV.

This rearrangement joins TRBV10-1 to TRBJ2-2; TRBD1 matches 9 bases. This CDR3 spans 14 amino acids. The germline CDR1 and CDR2 sequences are WNHNN and SYGVQD (reference sequence). V shed 2 bases, J shed 7 bases, and the junction held 2 bases outside the gene matches. The CDR3 protein is CASSENRGLGELFF. The CDR3 DNA reads TGCGCCAGCAGTGAGAACAGGGGGCTCGGGGAGCTGTTTTTT.

The rearrangement joins TRBV7-3 to TRBJ1-3; tentative D call: TRBD1 (5 bases). Per germline, CDR1 SGHTA and CDR2 FQGTGA. The CDR3 runs 13 residues. The germline V and J ends were trimmed by 6 bases and 8 bases, with 14 bases remaining between them. CDR3 in DNA: TGTGCCAGCAGTTTTATTTTAGGGGACACCATATATTTT. Translated: CASSFILGDTIYF.

The chain employs TRBV14 and TRBJ1-1; TRBD1 might be the D (5 bases). Germline CDR1 reads SGHDN; CDR2 reads FVKESK. V was pared by 0 bases and J by 5 bases, with 10 bases between. The CDR3 covers 14 residues. The CDR3 loop reads CASSQDLRGTEAFF. The CDR3 coding sequence is TGTGCCAGCAGCCAAGATTTAAGGGGTACTGAAGCTTTCTTT.

For this clone: Other DNA sequences within the sample encode an identical CDR3. The genes are TRBV28 and TRBJ2-7, with 7 bases that match TRBD1. This CDR3 comprises 15 residues. Germline CDR1 is MDHEN and CDR2 is SYDVKM. V shed 6 bases and J 2 bases; nucleotides not matched to a gene: 10. The CDR3 bases are TGTGCCAGCAGCCTGGGGCAGGGGGTGACCTACGAGCAGTACTTC. Encoded protein: CASSLGQGVTYEQYF.